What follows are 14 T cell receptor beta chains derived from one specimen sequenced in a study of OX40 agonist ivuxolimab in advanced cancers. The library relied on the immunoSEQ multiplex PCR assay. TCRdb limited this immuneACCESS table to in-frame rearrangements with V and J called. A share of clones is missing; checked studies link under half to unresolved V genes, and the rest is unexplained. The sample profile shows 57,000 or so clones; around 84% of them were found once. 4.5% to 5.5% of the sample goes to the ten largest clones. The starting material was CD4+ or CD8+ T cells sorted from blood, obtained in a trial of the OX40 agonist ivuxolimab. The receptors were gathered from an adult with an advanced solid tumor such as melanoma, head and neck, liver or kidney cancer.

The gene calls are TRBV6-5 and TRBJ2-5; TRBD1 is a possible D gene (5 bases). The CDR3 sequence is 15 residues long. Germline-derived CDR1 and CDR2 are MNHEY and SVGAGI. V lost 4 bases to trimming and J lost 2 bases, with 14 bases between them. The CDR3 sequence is CASSSREGLQETQYF. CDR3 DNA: TGTGCCAGCAGTTCCAGGGAAGGGCTACAAGAGACCCAGTACTTC.

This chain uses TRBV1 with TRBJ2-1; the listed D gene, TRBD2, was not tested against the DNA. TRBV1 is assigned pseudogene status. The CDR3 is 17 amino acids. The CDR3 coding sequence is TGCACCAGCAGCCAAGATCGGGCTAGCGGGAAAGCGAATGAGCAGTTCTTC. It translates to CTSSQDRASGKANEQFF.

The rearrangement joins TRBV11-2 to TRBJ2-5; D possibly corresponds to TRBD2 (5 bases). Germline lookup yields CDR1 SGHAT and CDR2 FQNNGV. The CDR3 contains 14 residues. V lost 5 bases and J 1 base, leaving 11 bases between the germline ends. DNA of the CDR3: TGTGCCAGCAGCCCACTAGGATTCCAAGAGACCCAGTACTTC. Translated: CASSPLGFQETQYF.

CDR3 sequence reads: CASSLGGLAGENEQFF. CDR3 bases: TGTGCCAGCAGCTTGGGCGGACTAGCGGGTGAGAATGAGCAGTTCTTC. The V call is TRBV7-2, the J call TRBJ2-1; 11 bases map to TRBD2. V dropped 3 bases and J dropped 7; count of bases not matched to a gene: 8. Germline CDR1 reads SGHTA; CDR2 reads FQGNSA. The CDR3 is made up of 16 amino acids.

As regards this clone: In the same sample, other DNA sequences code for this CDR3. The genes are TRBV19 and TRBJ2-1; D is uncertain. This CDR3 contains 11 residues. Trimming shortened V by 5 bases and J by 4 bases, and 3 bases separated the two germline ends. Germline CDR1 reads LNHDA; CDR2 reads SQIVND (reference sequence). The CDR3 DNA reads TGTGCCAGTAGTTCATACAATGAGCAGTTCTTC. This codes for CASSSYNEQFF.

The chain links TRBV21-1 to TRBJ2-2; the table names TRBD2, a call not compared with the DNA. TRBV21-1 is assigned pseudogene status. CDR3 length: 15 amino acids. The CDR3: CATAGGAEDTGELFF. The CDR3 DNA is TGTGCCACTGCGGGGGGGGCGGAAGACACCGGGGAGCTGTTTTTT.

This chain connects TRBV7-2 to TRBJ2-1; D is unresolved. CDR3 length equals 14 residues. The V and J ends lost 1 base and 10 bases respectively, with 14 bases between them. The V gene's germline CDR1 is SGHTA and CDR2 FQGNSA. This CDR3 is CASSLVVENREQFF. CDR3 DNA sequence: TGTGCCAGCAGCTTAGTGGTCGAAAACCGAGAGCAGTTCTTC.

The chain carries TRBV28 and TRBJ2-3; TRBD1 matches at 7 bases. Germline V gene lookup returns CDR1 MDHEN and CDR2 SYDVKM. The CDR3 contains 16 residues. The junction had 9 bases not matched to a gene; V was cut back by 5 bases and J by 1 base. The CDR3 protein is CASSPPRTGRTDTQYF. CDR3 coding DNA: TGTGCCAGCAGTCCACCCAGGACAGGTCGCACAGATACGCAGTATTTT.

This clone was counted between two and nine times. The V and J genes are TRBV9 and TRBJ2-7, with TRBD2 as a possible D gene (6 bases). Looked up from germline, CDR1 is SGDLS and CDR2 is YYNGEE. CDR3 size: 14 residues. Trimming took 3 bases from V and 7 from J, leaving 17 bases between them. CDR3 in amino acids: CASSARDSTGEQYF. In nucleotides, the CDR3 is TGTGCCAGCAGCGCTCGGGACTCAACGGGTGAGCAGTACTTC. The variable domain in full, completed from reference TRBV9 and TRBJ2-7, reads DSGVTQTPKHLITATGQRVTLRCSPRSGDLSVYWYQQSLDQGLQFLIQYYNGEERAKGNILERFSAQQFPDLHSELNLSSLELGDSALYFCASSARDSTGEQYFGPGTRLTVT.

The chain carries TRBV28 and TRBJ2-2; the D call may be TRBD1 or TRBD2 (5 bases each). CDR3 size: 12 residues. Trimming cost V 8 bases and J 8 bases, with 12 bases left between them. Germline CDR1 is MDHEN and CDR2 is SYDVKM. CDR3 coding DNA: TGTGCCAGCGGGGGAAGGTGGGGGGAGCTGTTTTTT. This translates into CASGGRWGELFF.

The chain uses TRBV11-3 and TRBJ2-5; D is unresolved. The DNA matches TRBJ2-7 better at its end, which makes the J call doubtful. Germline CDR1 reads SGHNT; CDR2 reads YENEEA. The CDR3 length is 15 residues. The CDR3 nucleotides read TGTGCCAGCAGCTTCGATCCGGGTGCTGACGCCGAGCAGTACTTC. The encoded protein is CASSFDPGADAEQYF.

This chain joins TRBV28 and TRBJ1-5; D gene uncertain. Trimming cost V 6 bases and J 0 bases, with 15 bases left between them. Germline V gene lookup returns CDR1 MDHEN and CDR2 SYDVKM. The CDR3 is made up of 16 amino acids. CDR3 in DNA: TGTGCCAGCAGCGAAATTACAGCATATAGCAATCAGCCCCAGCATTTT. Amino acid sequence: CASSEITAYSNQPQHF.

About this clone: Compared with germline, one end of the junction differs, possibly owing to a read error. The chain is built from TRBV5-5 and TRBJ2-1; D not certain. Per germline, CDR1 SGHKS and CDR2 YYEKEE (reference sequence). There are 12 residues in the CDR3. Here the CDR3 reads CASSLGSHEQFF. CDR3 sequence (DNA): TGTGCCAGCAGTTTGGGGTCACACGAGCAGTTCTTC.

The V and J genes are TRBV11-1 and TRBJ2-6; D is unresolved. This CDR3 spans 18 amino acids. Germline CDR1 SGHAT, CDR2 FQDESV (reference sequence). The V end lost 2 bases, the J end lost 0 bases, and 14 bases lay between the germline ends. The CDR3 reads CASSLNAHPHSGANVLTF. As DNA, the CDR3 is TGTGCCAGCAGCTTAAACGCTCATCCTCACTCTGGGGCCAACGTCCTGACTTTC.